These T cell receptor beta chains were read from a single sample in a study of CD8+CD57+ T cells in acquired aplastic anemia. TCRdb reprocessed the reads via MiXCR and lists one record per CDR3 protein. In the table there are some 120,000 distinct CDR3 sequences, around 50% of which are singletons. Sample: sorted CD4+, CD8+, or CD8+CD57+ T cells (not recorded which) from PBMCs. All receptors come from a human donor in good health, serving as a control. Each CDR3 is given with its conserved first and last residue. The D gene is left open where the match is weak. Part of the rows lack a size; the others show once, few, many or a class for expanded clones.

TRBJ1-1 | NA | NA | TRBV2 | TGTGCCAGCAGTGAAGCACCGACGGCGAACACTGAAGCTTTCTTT | CASSEAPTANTEAFF
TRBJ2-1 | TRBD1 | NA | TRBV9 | TGTGCCAGCAGCTTACGGACAGGGGCGGATGAGCAGTTCTTC | CASSLRTGADEQFF
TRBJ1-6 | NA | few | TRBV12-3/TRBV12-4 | TGTGCCAGCAGTTTTAATCGGGTTTCACCCCTCCACTTT | CASSFNRVSPLHF
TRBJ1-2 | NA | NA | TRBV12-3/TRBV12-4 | TGTGCCAGCAGTTTGACAGTCTATGGCTACACCTTC | CASSLTVYGYTF
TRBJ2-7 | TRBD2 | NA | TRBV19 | TGTGCCAGTAGTATTGGGACTAGCGGGGGCGAGCAGTACTTC | CASSIGTSGGEQYF
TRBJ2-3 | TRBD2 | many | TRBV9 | TGTGCCAGCAGCCCAGCGGCGGGGGGGCCGGGCACAGATACGCAGTATTTT | CASSPAAGGPGTDTQYF
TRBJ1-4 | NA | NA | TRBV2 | TGTGCCAGCAGCCAACGGGTCAATGAAAAACTGTTTTTT | CASSQRVNEKLFF
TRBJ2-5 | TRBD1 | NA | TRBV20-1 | TGCAGTGCTACATACCGGGACAGGGGCAGGGAGACCCAGTACTTC | CSATYRDRGRETQYF
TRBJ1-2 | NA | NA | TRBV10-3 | TGTGCCATCAGTGCGCCCTCGTGGGGGGCGGGTGGCTACACCTTC | CAISAPSWGAGGYTF
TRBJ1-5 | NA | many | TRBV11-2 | TGTGCCAGCAGCTTAGACAGGGGAGTTCAGCCCCAGCATTTT | CASSLDRGVQPQHF
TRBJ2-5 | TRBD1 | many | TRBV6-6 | TGTGCCAGCAGCCATCGGGGGACAGGGCCGAGGGAGACCCAGTACTTC | CASSHRGTGPRETQYF
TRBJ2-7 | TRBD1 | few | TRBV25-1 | TGTGCCAGCAGCTTAGCGTCGGGACAGGGCTACGAGCAGTACTTC | CASSLASGQGYEQYF